The source of this TCR beta chain is a study of blood T cell repertoires in COVID-19 (dated by TCRdb to 2018 to 2020). Turning to the overall study: Samples from collaborators originated in the United States, Italy and Spain and spanned both the acute and convalescent phases of COVID-19. The material from the prospective study consisted of cDNA or gDNA derived from T cells, B-cell-depleted T cells, or PBMCs. The dataset comprised deeply sampled blood TCRbeta repertoires from subjects exposed to, actively infected with, or recovered from COVID-19. The repertoires were made available in a free public database intended to serve as a resource for research on the immune response to SARS-CoV-2. The samples were drawn from the first 160 participants of the ongoing ImmuneRACE study and from 950 to 1,500 subjects provided by 6 global collaborators. The sample metadata nearly always contained a de-identified subject ID, COVID-19 status, age in years and sex. Where available, HLA class I and class II types were taken from metadata supplied by the sample provider and were not determined by assay-based typing. Results the study describes overall, beyond this receptor: The amount of clinical and demographic metadata varied by source and participant and was provided uncurated.

The trim is 4 bases for V and 1 base for J, with a gap of 11 bases between the germline ends. The CDR3 holds 14 amino acids from the cysteine to the phenylalanine. Only the CDR3 DNA is retained, 42 bases long and in frame from the first base. Looking up the germline V gene (reference sequence) yields CDR1 SGHNT and CDR2 YYREEE. TCRbeta CDR3 regions were amplified from genomic DNA by means of the immunoSEQ Assay, a bias-controlled multiplex PCR. In the paper's pipeline: Nucleated cell counts per sample were estimated from amplification of reference gene primers within the assay. To quantify the absolute abundance of each unique TCRbeta CDR3 rearrangement, sequence reads were collapsed and filtered. Productive Simpson clonality was computed per sample as the square root of Simpson's diversity index over productive rearrangements. In its TCRdb copy, this immuneACCESS table keeps in-frame sequences only and misses some clones. Where compared with another copy, unresolved V genes explain less than half of these, and the others have no known cause. From that table come the V and J calls and clone size; the DNA was used to work out D and trimming. The sample includes roughly 31,000 clones, with around 91% observed a single time. About 1.6% of the sample is held by the ten biggest clonotypes.

Collaborating institutions collected whole blood in K2EDTA tubes following their own protocols. Collaborator samples were shipped for TCRbeta analysis as frozen whole blood, isolated PBMCs, or DNA extracted from either sample type. A note on this clone: The clone's antigen remains unknown. Qualities for individual bases were not recorded, and no much larger clone is one base off.

Sequenced material: peripheral blood. This sequence uses TRBV5-4 and TRBJ1-1, with no D gene named confidently. This sequence was found in a man in his fifties or sixties with active COVID-19. The encoded CDR3 is CASSAAAKNTEAFF. The nucleotide sequence reads TGTGCCAGCAGCGCCGCCGCGAAGAACACTGAAGCTTTCTTT.